This TCR beta chain was sequenced in a study of cytomegalovirus exposure and HLA in healthy donors. The V gene's germline CDR1 is MDHEN and CDR2 SYDVKM. The germline V and J ends were trimmed by 7 bases and 1 base, with 19 bases remaining between them. The CDR3 sequence is 16 residues long. Vbeta (60) and Jbeta (13) primers were used in the PCR. Profiling relied on immunoSEQ multiplex PCR, and the TCRdb table lists in-frame clones only, not all of them. The data hold some 130,000 clones, with around 77% observed a single time. The sequencing sample was made of PBMCs. The chain couples TRBV28 to TRBJ1-1; D is possibly TRBD1 (6 bases). The TCR sequence derives from a male donor in good health and CMV-seropositive. The CDR3 bases are TGTGCCAGCATTGGACCATACAGGGTGCGGAACACTGAAGCTTTCTTT. It encodes CASIGPYRVRNTEAFF.